The rows below give T cell receptor beta chains drawn from one sample of a study of blood T cell repertoires in COVID-19. Measured with immunoSEQ multiplex PCR; TCRdb has only the in-frame clones, and not every one. The table has fewer than 300,000 clones, more than 70% seen once. The sequenced material came from peripheral blood. These receptors all come from a woman aged 40 to 50 who had recovered from COVID-19. CDR3s include the opening cysteine and the closing phenylalanine or tryptophan. A D gene is named only where the DNA matches it firmly.

V: TRBV7-6
D: TRBD2
J: TRBJ2-2
CDR3: CAPTPWGGRAHTGELFF

V: TRBV27
D: TRBD2
J: TRBJ2-3
CDR3: CASSGGGTQYF

V: TRBV5-1
D: TRBD1
J: TRBJ1-2
CDR3: CASSPGQGWGYTF

V: TRBV29-1
D: TRBD1
J: TRBJ1-2
CDR3: CSGRQGGGYTF

V: TRBV14
D: TRBD2
J: TRBJ2-1
CDR3: CASSQGGAYNEQFF

V: TRBV30
D: TRBD2
J: TRBJ2-3
CDR3: CAWSGSGRVGYF

V: TRBV27
D: NA
J: TRBJ2-1
CDR3: CASSPAANNEQFF

V: TRBV7-2
D: NA
J: TRBJ1-2
CDR3: CASSLTLGVYGYTF

V: TRBV12-5
D: TRBD2
J: TRBJ2-1
CDR3: CASGLVGTSQYNEQFF

V: TRBV11-2
D: NA
J: TRBJ2-1
CDR3: CASSLWPSETYNEQFF

V: TRBV6-2/TRBV6-3
D: TRBD2
J: TRBJ2-4
CDR3: CASSYPGTTIQYF

V: TRBV7-9
D: NA
J: TRBJ2-7
CDR3: CASSLGVEGDPYEQYF

V: TRBV5-4
D: TRBD1
J: TRBJ2-1
CDR3: CASSPGTGGTNEQFF

V: TRBV4-3
D: NA
J: TRBJ1-2
CDR3: CASSQEARGSNYGYTF